The 11 T cell receptor beta chains below all came from one sample that was sequenced in a study of CD8 T cells in ankylosing spondylitis. TCRdb ran MiXCR on the 5' RACE reads and lists one entry per CDR3 protein. The sample has about 230,000 distinct CDR3 sequences; approximately 8.4% are singletons. The material sequenced was blood, either unsorted or a sorted T cell fraction (not recorded which). The receptors were gathered from a female donor with ankylosing spondylitis or in good health (not recorded which).

The rearrangement links TRBV5-1 to TRBJ2-7; D gene ambiguous. This CDR3 has 16 amino acids. Germline-derived CDR1 and CDR2 are SGHRS and YFSETQ. V was trimmed by 5 bases and J by 1 base, leaving 19 bases between them. This CDR3 is CASSLRPVMGSYEQYF. CDR3 coding DNA: TGCGCCAGCAGTTTGAGACCGGTAATGGGGTCCTACGAGCAGTACTTC. The full variable domain, rest sourced from reference TRBV5-1 and TRBJ2-7, is KAGVTQTPRYLIKTRGQQVTLSCSPISGHRSVSWYQQTPGQGLQFLFEYFSETQRNKGNFPGRFSGRQFSNSRSEMNVSTLELGDSALYLCASSLRPVMGSYEQYFGPGTRLTVT.

At least ten counts were recorded for this clonotype. The gene calls are TRBV7-2 and TRBJ1-1; 7 bases fit TRBD1. Trimming at V came to 4 bases and at J to 7 bases, leaving 3 bases not matched to a gene. The germline V gene has CDR1 SGHTA and CDR2 FQGNSA. The CDR3 runs 12 residues. This CDR3 reads CASSSQGVEAFF. For the CDR3, the DNA is TGTGCCAGCAGCTCCCAGGGGGTTGAAGCTTTCTTT.

This clonotype was observed many times. J is TRBJ2-1 and V is TRBV5-6, with 13 bases matching TRBD2. Germline loops: CDR1 SGHDT, CDR2 YYEEEE. J was trimmed by 8 bases and V by 2 bases; bases with no gene match: 10. This CDR3 is 17 amino acids long. The CDR3 here is CASSLSVGLAGVDEQFF. DNA of the CDR3: TGTGCCAGCAGCTTAAGTGTAGGACTAGCGGGAGTCGATGAGCAGTTCTTC.

This clonotype was counted ten times or more. Here the CDR3 reads CASRDRGLGAEAFF. For the CDR3, the DNA is TGTGCCAGCAGAGACAGGGGACTGGGTGCTGAAGCTTTCTTT. This sequence joins TRBV2 and TRBJ1-1, with 8 nucleotides matching TRBD1. This CDR3 comprises 14 residues. After removal of 6 bases from V and 6 bases from J, the junction contained 9 bases not matched to a gene. Germline CDR1 SNHLY, CDR2 FYNNEI.

This clonotype was counted a few times. The chain combines TRBV30 with TRBJ1-1; D is uncertain. Trimming took 2 bases from V and 5 from J, leaving 18 bases between them. The CDR3 is made up of 15 amino acids. Looked up from germline, CDR1 is GTSNPN and CDR2 is SVGIG (reference sequence). The CDR3 DNA reads as TGTGCCTGGAGTCGGGCTTACCCCGAACGGACTGAAGCTTTCTTT. Amino acid sequence: CAWSRAYPERTEAFF.

This clonotype was counted many times. The chain carries TRBV20-1 and TRBJ1-2; TRBD1 might be the D (6 bases). This CDR3 comprises 13 residues. Germline lookup yields CDR1 DFQATT and CDR2 SNEGSKA (reference sequence). V lost 4 bases to trimming and J lost 3 bases, with 12 bases between them. CDR3 loop: CSAKPGHDYGYTF. Written as DNA, the CDR3 is TGCAGTGCTAAACCGGGACACGACTATGGCTACACCTTC.

Many counts were recorded for this clonotype. This chain connects TRBV7-8 to TRBJ1-5, with D possibly matching TRBD1 (5 bases). This CDR3 region has 16 residues. The germline V gene encodes CDR1 SGHVS and CDR2 FQNEAQ. Trimming cost V 4 bases and J 7 bases, with 20 bases left between them. This chain's CDR3 is CASSSQGRGLPQPQHF. Written as DNA, the CDR3 is TGTGCCAGCAGCTCGCAGGGTAGAGGCCTGCCCCAGCCCCAGCATTTT.

In its sample, this clonotype was seen many times. This is likely a read error, given that the CDR3 carries no conserved phenylalanine or tryptophan at its end. No DNA is shown, since the ends of the CDR3 on it are uncertain; the CDR3 is the one TCRdb lists. The chain links TRBV6-5 to TRBJ1-1; the table's D call, TRBD1, was not checked against the DNA. The CDR3 extends over 17 residues, inclusive of both ends. Germline V gene data show CDR1 as MNHEY and CDR2 as SVGAGI. This CDR3 reads CASSYSGGQNMGGGAKV.

This clonotype was observed many times. The chain joins TRBV5-1 to TRBJ2-7, with TRBD1 identical over 9 bases. V dropped 4 bases and J dropped 2; count of bases not matched to a gene: 13. Per the germline V gene, CDR1 is SGHRS and CDR2 is YFSETQ. The CDR3 loop spans 17 amino acids. CDR3 amino acids: CASSTSNLRDRAYEQYF. The CDR3 DNA sequence: TGCGCCAGCAGCACATCAAATCTCCGGGACAGGGCCTACGAGCAGTACTTC.

Many counts were recorded for this clonotype. The V gene is TRBV5-1, the J gene TRBJ2-7; D possibly corresponds to TRBD2 (6 bases). V dropped 4 bases and J dropped 0 bases, with 11 bases sitting between them. This CDR3 has 14 amino acids. The germline gives CDR1 SGHRS, CDR2 YFSETQ. The CDR3 DNA reads as TGCGCCAGCAGCCGGGACTCGTACTCCTACGAGCAGTACTTC. This sequence encodes CASSRDSYSYEQYF.

The chain uses TRBV2 and TRBJ2-4; 8 bases are shared with TRBD2. This CDR3 comprises 19 residues. Trimming cost V 11 bases and J 0 bases; bases outside gene matches: 21. Germline values: CDR1 SNHLY, CDR2 FYNNEI. The CDR3 reads CARCLRFGTRGGAKNIQYF. The CDR3 DNA reads TGTGCCCGCTGCCTACGCTTTGGGACTAGGGGAGGAGCCAAAAACATTCAGTACTTC.